Listed below are T cell receptor beta chains from one sample, sequenced in a study of cytomegalovirus exposure and HLA in healthy donors. Assay used: immunoSEQ multiplex PCR; TCRdb lists only in-frame clones, some missing. The sample contains 110,000 to 150,000 clones, 75% of which appear only once. Material: PBMCs. The source of these receptors is a man aged 30-40 years in good health and CMV-seronegative. Both conserved end residues are part of each CDR3. D genes are given only for firm matches. Expanded clones are given a class, and other clones once, few, many or no size at all.

d_call clone_size j_call cdr3_length v_call cdr3_aa cdr3_nt
TRBD1 NA TRBJ1-4 13 TRBV25-1 CASSDRGDEKLFF TGTGCCAGCAGTGACAGGGGGGATGAAAAACTGTTTTTT
TRBD1 NA TRBJ1-5 18 TRBV7-9 CASSMGQGGSLSNQPQHF TGTGCCAGCAGCATGGGACAGGGCGGGAGTTTAAGCAATCAGCCCCAGCATTTT
TRBD1 once TRBJ1-2 14 TRBV7-9 CASSPRGGSDGYTF TGTGCCAGCAGTCCTCGAGGGGGCTCGGATGGCTACACCTTC
TRBD2 NA TRBJ2-3 16 TRBV5-4 CASSLEARGGTDTQYF TGTGCCAGCAGCTTGGAGGCGCGGGGGGGCACAGATACGCAGTATTTT
NA NA TRBJ1-1 15 TRBV12-5 CASGFTGVVSTEAFF TGTGCTAGTGGTTTCACGGGGGTCGTAAGTACTGAAGCTTTCTTT
NA NA TRBJ1-1 14 TRBV7-2 CASSLQVQNTEAFF TGTGCCAGCAGCTTACAGGTCCAGAACACTGAAGCTTTCTTT
NA NA TRBJ2-3 14 TRBV2 CACKGQGGPDTQYF TGTGCCTGTAAGGGGCAGGGGGGCCCAGATACGCAGTATTTT
TRBD1 NA TRBJ2-7 13 TRBV2 CASSNGQGREQYF TGTGCCAGCAGCAACGGACAGGGGCGCGAGCAGTACTTC
NA NA TRBJ1-1 15 TRBV4-2 CASSQGLQGTTEAFF TGTGCCAGCAGCCAAGGCCTCCAGGGGACCACTGAAGCTTTCTTT
TRBD1 NA TRBJ1-2 14 TRBV28 CASRPGGGRYGYTF TGTGCCAGCAGGCCAGGGGGCGGGCGCTATGGCTACACCTTC
NA NA TRBJ2-7 10 TRBV29-1 CSVLSYEQYF TGCAGCGTCCTCTCCTACGAGCAGTACTTC
NA NA TRBJ2-5 18 TRBV29-1 CSVPTEGFFSWVGQTQYF TGCAGCGTACCAACCGAGGGATTCTTTTCCTGGGTTGGCCAGACCCAGTACTTC
TRBD2 once TRBJ2-3 14 TRBV9 CASSPRGGADTQYF TGTGCCAGCAGCCCCCGGGGGGGCGCAGATACGCAGTATTTT
NA few TRBJ1-6 16 TRBV7-2 CASSLAPRLEDSPLHF TGTGCCAGCAGCTTAGCGCCCAGATTGGAGGATTCACCCCTCCACTTT
NA NA TRBJ1-5 15 TRBV10-2 CASSAADRLNQPQHF TGCGCCAGCAGTGCCGCCGACAGGCTCAATCAGCCCCAGCATTTT
TRBD1 NA TRBJ1-2 15 TRBV10-3 CAISEDRGSGYGYTF TGTGCCATCAGTGAGGACAGGGGTTCTGGCTATGGCTACACCTTC
TRBD2 NA TRBJ2-1 15 TRBV4-1 CASSSLADLYNEQFF TGCGCCAGCAGCTCACTAGCGGATCTATACAATGAGCAGTTCTTC
NA few TRBJ1-2 13 TRBV10-3 CAPRGPGDYGYTF TGTGCCCCCCGAGGTCCGGGAGACTATGGCTACACCTTC
NA few TRBJ2-1 12 TRBV10-1 CASSEDRDEQFF TGCGCCAGCAGTGAGGACCGGGATGAGCAGTTCTTC
NA NA TRBJ2-3 13 TRBV7-2 CASSTPGTDTQYF TGTGCCAGCAGCACACCGGGGACAGATACGCAGTATTTT
NA NA TRBJ2-3 14 TRBV5-1 CASSTEANTDTQYF TGCGCCAGTTCGACAGAAGCTAACACAGATACGCAGTATTTT
TRBD1 NA TRBJ2-3 13 TRBV2 CASTGQGTDTQYF TGTGCCAGCACGGGACAGGGTACAGATACGCAGTATTTT
TRBD1 NA TRBJ2-7 16 TRBV2 CASQGQGQDAYSGQYF TGTGCCTCCCAGGGGCAAGGACAGGACGCGTATTCGGGGCAGTACTTC
TRBD2 NA TRBJ2-3 16 TRBV6-4 CASSDFGGRATDTQYF TGTGCCAGCAGTGACTTCGGCGGGAGGGCCACAGATACGCAGTATTTT
NA once TRBJ2-7 14 TRBV21-1 CASSGRTYTYEQYF TGTGCCAGCAGCGGGCGGACATATACCTACGAGCAGTACTTC
NA NA TRBJ1-1 13 TRBV19 CASSKRQALEAFF TGTGCCAGTAGCAAACGACAGGCTCTTGAAGCTTTCTTT
NA NA TRBJ2-7 13 TRBV28 CASSLSPVLEQYF TGTGCCAGCAGTTTATCCCCCGTACTCGAGCAGTACTTC
TRBD1 NA TRBJ1-2 14 TRBV9 CASSTGQGAYGYTF TGTGCCAGCAGCACAGGACAGGGGGCGTACGGCTACACCTTC
NA NA TRBJ2-7 11 TRBV20-1 CSASSRGEQYF TGCAGTGCTAGTTCCAGAGGCGAGCAGTACTTC
NA NA TRBJ2-7 14 TRBV19 CASSIGGGFGEQYF TGTGCCAGTAGTATTGGGGGAGGTTTCGGCGAGCAGTACTTC
NA NA TRBJ1-2 13 TRBV7-9 CASSPGVNYGYTF TGTGCCAGCAGCCCCGGGGTTAACTATGGCTACACCTTC
NA NA TRBJ1-3 14 TRBV7-9 CASSLAEGGNTIYF TGTGCCAGCAGCTTAGCCGAGGGCGGAAACACCATATATTTT
TRBD1 NA TRBJ2-2 14 TRBV7-3 CASKKGAIDGELFF TGTGCCAGCAAAAAGGGGGCAATTGACGGGGAGCTGTTTTTT
TRBD2 NA TRBJ2-7 16 TRBV9 CASSPPPLAGDNEQYF TGTGCCAGCAGCCCCCCACCCCTAGCGGGAGACAACGAGCAGTACTTC
TRBD1 NA TRBJ1-6 12 TRBV2 CADRVGNSPLHF TGTGCCGACAGGGTCGGGAATTCACCCCTCCACTTT
NA NA TRBJ1-5 13 TRBV28 CASRGTINQPQHF TGTGCCAGCAGAGGGACAATCAATCAGCCCCAGCATTTT
NA few TRBJ2-1 15 TRBV27 CASSLMAGRPNEQFF TGTGCCAGCAGTTTGATGGCGGGGCGTCCCAATGAGCAGTTCTTC
TRBD2 few TRBJ2-1 14 TRBV5-4 CASSWTSGGNEQFF TGTGCCAGCAGCTGGACTAGCGGGGGGAATGAGCAGTTCTTC
NA NA TRBJ2-3 15 TRBV28 CASSSGDRLRGTQYF TGTGCCAGCAGTTCGGGGGACCGTCTACGTGGCACGCAGTATTTT
TRBD1 NA TRBJ1-5 16 TRBV28 CASSLWTGVSNQPQHF TGTGCCAGCAGTTTATGGACAGGGGTCAGCAATCAGCCCCAGCATTTT
NA NA TRBJ1-3 12 TRBV12-2 CASRLDGNTIYF TGTGCAAGTCGCTTAGACGGGAACACCATATATTTT